The source of this TCR beta chain is a study of T cell responses to AZD1222 COVID-19 vaccine. Between the trimmed V and J ends, which lost 2 bases and 2 bases, there was a span of 7 bases. The length of the CDR3 is 14 residues. Germline V gives CDR1 SGHTA, CDR2 FQGTGA. Study-wide points: Only after the peak T cell response were repertoires sampled. Seropositive at baseline were only a handful of AZD1222 recipients. Most donors were white British, females outnumbered males, and clonal diversity was possibly underestimated.

Of note for this clone: Its antigen is unknown.

Clones were read by immunoSEQ multiplex PCR, and TCRdb kept only the in-frame ones, dropping some. In the table there are about 93,000 clones, just under 90% of which are singletons. The TCR originated in an adult in good health. The genes are TRBV7-3 and TRBJ1-3; D is possibly TRBD1 (5 bases). The sequencing used peripheral blood, collected on day 0 of MenACWY control vaccination. As DNA, the CDR3 is TGTGCCAGCAGCTTAGGGGGAACTGGAAACACCATATATTTT. It encodes CASSLGGTGNTIYF.